Listed here are 15 T cell receptor beta chains from one sample, sequenced in a study of blood T cell repertoires in COVID-19. The data were produced by immunoSEQ multiplex PCR, yet TCRdb's version contains in-frame clones alone and is incomplete. The data contain 250,000 or so clones, 70% to 90% of them seen just once; the ten biggest clones take up 1.5% to 2%. The sequencing input was PBMCs or T cells enriched from blood (not recorded which). These receptors all come from a woman aged 50 to 60 who had recovered from COVID-19.

The chain carries TRBV10-3 and TRBJ2-3, with D tentatively TRBD2 (5 bases). The germline gives CDR1 ENHRY, CDR2 SYGVKD. This CDR3 is built from 15 residues. V dropped 2 bases and J dropped 1 base, with 10 bases sitting between them. CDR3 loop: CAISESGRRTDTQYF. DNA for the CDR3: TGTGCCATCAGTGAGAGCGGTAGGCGCACAGATACGCAGTATTTT.

The chain is built from TRBV7-9 and TRBJ2-7; TRBD2 agrees at 9 bases. Germline V gene lookup returns CDR1 SEHNR and CDR2 FQNEAQ (reference sequence). The V and J ends lost 5 bases and 2 bases, in that order; junction bases with no gene match: 7. The CDR3 loop spans 15 amino acids. The CDR3 is CASSPRSGRTYEQYF. The CDR3 DNA is TGTGCCAGCAGCCCCAGAAGCGGGAGGACCTACGAGCAGTACTTC.

The chain is built from TRBV2 and TRBJ2-5; 7 bases fit TRBD1. V shed 7 bases and J 5 bases; nucleotides not matched to a gene: 7. The CDR3 consists of 13 residues. The germline V gene has CDR1 SNHLY and CDR2 FYNNEI. The CDR3 DNA follows: TGTGCCAGCACTCTAATCAGGGGGGAGACCCAGTACTTC. Encoded protein: CASTLIRGETQYF.

By share, this clone counts as medium-sized. This chain uses TRBV4-1 with TRBJ2-7, with D maybe TRBD1 (6 bases). The V and J ends lost 4 bases and 4 bases respectively, with 17 bases between them. CDR1 and CDR2 (germline): MGHRA, YSYEKL. The CDR3 has 15 residues. The CDR3 region is CASSLETGPFYEQYF. The CDR3 nucleotides read TGCGCCAGCAGCCTAGAGACAGGACCGTTTTACGAGCAGTACTTC.

On this clone: The junction does not match germline at one end; this may be a read error. The genes are TRBV2 and TRBJ1-2, with 8 bases that match TRBD1. The germline V gene has CDR1 SNHLY and CDR2 FYNNEI. The CDR3 consists of 14 residues. CDR3 loop: CASRETGVNFGYTF. The CDR3, as DNA: TGTGCCAGCAGAGAGACAGGGGTCAACTTTGGCTACACCTTC.

The CDR3 DNA is TGTGCCAGCAGCCCGGGACAAGCTAACTATGGCTACACCTTC. Translation gives CASSPGQANYGYTF. The chain joins TRBV3-1 (or the pseudogene TRBV3-2) to TRBJ1-2; TRBD1 might be the D (6 bases). V lost 4 bases, J lost 0 bases, and 9 bases lay in between. The CDR3 loop spans 14 amino acids. CDR1 is LGHDT and CDR2 is YNNKEL in the germline V gene (reference sequence).

This chain joins TRBV19 and TRBJ2-7, with 7 bases lining up with TRBD1. Germline V gives CDR1 LNHDA, CDR2 SQIVND (reference sequence). The CDR3 extends over 15 amino acids. With 4 bases clipped from V and 3 bases from J, the junction kept 9 bases outside the gene matches. The CDR3 sequence is CASSTNQGQSYEQYF. The DNA of the CDR3 is TGTGCCAGTAGTACCAACCAGGGACAGAGCTACGAGCAGTACTTC.

J is TRBJ2-2 and V is TRBV2, with 10 nucleotides matching TRBD2. The CDR3 loop spans 15 amino acids. J lost 3 bases, V lost 7 bases, and 5 bases had no gene match. Germline assignment: CDR1 SNHLY and CDR2 FYNNEI. The CDR3 loop reads CASKSGRAYTGELFF. CDR3 DNA: TGTGCCAGCAAAAGCGGGAGGGCGTACACCGGGGAGCTGTTTTTT.

The J gene is TRBJ2-3, the V gene TRBV28; D not certain. Germline lookup yields CDR1 MDHEN and CDR2 SYDVKM. V lost 6 bases to trimming and J lost 11 bases, with 15 bases between them. The CDR3 extends over 12 amino acids. This CDR3 reads CASSFLSPRQYF. The CDR3 DNA reads TGTGCCAGCAGCTTTCTGAGCCCCCGGCAGTATTTT.

The rearrangement joins TRBV15 to TRBJ2-3, with TRBD2 identical over 9 bases. V lost 0 bases and J lost 5; bases outside the gene matches: 6. The CDR3 is 16 residues long. CDR1 and CDR2 (germline): LNHNV, YYDKDF (reference sequence). CDR3 sequence: CATSRDSSGSRDTQYF. The CDR3 DNA sequence: TGTGCCACCAGCAGAGATAGTAGCGGGAGTCGAGATACGCAGTATTTT.

The DNA of the CDR3 is TGCGCCAGCAGCCAACAGGGTATCAGCAATCAGCCCCAGCATTTT. Protein sequence: CASSQQGISNQPQHF. The chain combines TRBV4-1 with TRBJ1-5, with D maybe TRBD1 (5 bases). The V end was cut by 2 bases, the J end by 1 base, with 9 bases between. Germline V gene data show CDR1 as MGHRA and CDR2 as YSYEKL. This CDR3 is 15 amino acids long.

The genes are TRBV7-9 and TRBJ1-1; unclear D gene. The V and J ends lost 2 bases and 4 bases respectively, with 11 bases between them. The CDR3 covers 14 residues. Germline V gene lookup returns CDR1 SEHNR and CDR2 FQNEAQ (reference sequence). The CDR3 DNA sequence: TGTGCCAGCAGCTTATATGAGGGCCTCACTGAAGCTTTCTTT. It specifies CASSLYEGLTEAFF. The whole variable domain, filled in from reference TRBV7-9 and TRBJ1-1, reads DTGVSQNPRHKITKRGQNVTFRCDPISEHNRLYWYRQTLGQGPEFLTYFQNEAQLEKSRLLSDRFSAERPKGSFSTLEIQRTEQGDSAMYLCASSLYEGLTEAFFGQGTRLTVV.

The chain carries TRBV2 and TRBJ1-4, with D unresolved. Trimming took off 5 bases at V and 8 bases at J, with 15 bases between the two ends. The length of the CDR3 is 14 residues. Germline CDR1 and CDR2: SNHLY and FYNNEI. The CDR3 nucleotides are TGTGCCAGCAGTCTCTTAGACATCGAGGAAAAACTGTTTTTT. Its protein product is CASSLLDIEEKLFF. Looking up the rest from reference TRBV2 and TRBJ1-4 gives the full variable domain: EPEVTQTPSHQVTQMGQEVILRCVPISNHLYFYWYRQILGQKVEFLVSFYNNEISEKSEIFDDQFSVERPDGSNFTLKIRSTKLEDSAMYFCASSLLDIEEKLFFGSGTQLSVL.

The chain has TRBV20-1 and TRBJ1-5; 10 nucleotides line up with TRBD1. Trimming at V came to 3 bases and at J to 0 bases, leaving 8 bases not matched to a gene. This CDR3 is built from 17 residues. The germline gives CDR1 DFQATT, CDR2 SNEGSKA (reference sequence). This CDR3 reads CSASGTGVGSSNQPQHF. CDR3 DNA: TGCAGTGCTAGTGGGACAGGGGTGGGCAGTAGCAATCAGCCCCAGCATTTT.

V usage is TRBV18 and J usage is TRBJ2-3, with D unresolved. V was pared by 0 bases and J by 2 bases, with 9 bases between. The CDR3 has 15 amino acids. Germline CDR1 reads KGHSH; CDR2 reads LQKENI. CDR3 region: CASSPPQRHTDTQYF. CDR3 DNA sequence: TGTGCCAGCTCACCACCCCAGAGACACACAGATACGCAGTATTTT.